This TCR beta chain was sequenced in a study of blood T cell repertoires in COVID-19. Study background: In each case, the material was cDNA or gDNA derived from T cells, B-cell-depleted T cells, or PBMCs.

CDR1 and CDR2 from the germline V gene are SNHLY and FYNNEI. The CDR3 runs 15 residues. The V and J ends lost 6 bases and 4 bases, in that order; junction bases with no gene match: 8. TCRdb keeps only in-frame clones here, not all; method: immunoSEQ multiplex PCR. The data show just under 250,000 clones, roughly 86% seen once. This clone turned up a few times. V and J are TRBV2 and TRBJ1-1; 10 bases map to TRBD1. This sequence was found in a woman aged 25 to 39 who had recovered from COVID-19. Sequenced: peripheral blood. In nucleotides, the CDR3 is TGTGCCAGCAGGGACAGACAGGGGGCCGGCACTGAAGCTTTCTTT. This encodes CASRDRQGAGTEAFF.